This entry is about one T cell receptor beta chain. Germline CDR1 SGHAT, CDR2 FQNNGV. The CDR3 has 14 amino acids. J lost 7 bases, V lost 2 bases, and 3 bases had no gene match. The sample comes from a study of blood T cell repertoires in COVID-19. Study details: COVID-19 samples, acute and convalescent, were from the United States, Italy and Spain. Sources were T cells, B-cell-depleted T cells, or PBMCs; the material itself was cDNA or gDNA.

Authors' data handling: Amplification of reference gene primers provided the estimated nucleated cell counts. Produced via immunoSEQ multiplex PCR; TCRdb's table is partial and in-frame only. That table gives V, J and clone size, and the DNA gave D and trimming. This sample carries around 230,000 clones, approximately 90% of them seen once, and the ten largest clones take roughly 11%. It was during active infection that Seattle patients were enrolled and then longitudinally followed. The rearrangement uses TRBV11-2 and TRBJ2-5; 11 positions agree with TRBD2. Sequencing was done on a sample of peripheral blood. The clonotype originates from a man aged 45-65 years with COVID-19, enrolled during active disease. The CDR3 DNA sequence: TGTGCCAGCAGCTTAAGGCTAGCGGGGGGGACCCAGTACTTC. This codes for CASSLRLAGGTQYF.